This T cell receptor (beta chain) was sequenced in a study of T-cell memory formation after mild COVID-19. General study points: Clones that shrank (day 15 to 85) were balanced CD4/CD8, whereas later expanders leaned CD4+. A second wave of clones peaked on day 37, and their SARS-CoV-2 specificity went unconfirmed.

The germline V gene encodes CDR1 GTSNPN and CDR2 SVGIG (reference sequence). The CDR3 totals 12 residues. V was trimmed by 4 bases and J by 5 bases, leaving 9 bases between them. TCRdb reprocessed the 5' RACE reads with MiXCR, giving one entry per CDR3 protein. Here the sample spans 350,000 or so distinct CDR3 sequences, 20% to 25% being singletons. Points on this clonotype: Its antigen is not known.

The clonotype comes from a man aged 18 to 35 who had mild COVID-19 (a few samples of this study predate the infection). Cell type and time point are not known. This chain links TRBV30 with TRBJ2-1; the D is unclear. Sequencing was carried out using PBMCs or a T cell subset sorted from them (not recorded which). The CDR3 here is CAWNRLNNEQFF. DNA of the CDR3: TGTGCCTGGAACCGACTTAACAATGAGCAGTTCTTC.